The 2 T cell receptor beta chains below were found in one sample sequenced in a study of a mutant IDH1 vaccine in newly diagnosed glioma. The data were produced by immunoSEQ multiplex PCR, yet TCRdb's version contains in-frame clones alone and is incomplete. The sample consists of around 82,000 clones, around 80% of them appearing once. Specified time point: baseline, week 1 (first vaccination visit). Described treatment: pre-vaccination baseline after standard-of-care therapy. This specimen consisted of PBMCs, obtained from a glioma patient treated with radiotherapy, temozolomide or both. These receptors all come from a man aged 35-49 years with glioma. Some clones in this sample may be carry-over from other donors' samples.

The gene calls are TRBV13 and TRBJ2-7, with D tentatively TRBD1 (5 bases). Trimming removed 6 bases at V and 0 bases at J, with 15 bases between. Per germline, CDR1 PRHDT and CDR2 FYEKMQ (reference sequence). This CDR3 is built from 15 residues. In DNA, the CDR3 is TGTGCCAGCAGTTCGACAGCTCTGAGCTCCTACGAGCAGTACTTC. Amino acid sequence: CASSSTALSSYEQYF.

The chain carries TRBV5-4 and TRBJ1-1; 7 bases fit TRBD1. This CDR3 spans 13 amino acids. Germline CDR1 is SGHNT and CDR2 is YYREEE (reference sequence). J was trimmed by 5 bases and V by 2 bases; bases with no gene match: 3. Here the CDR3 reads CASSLRTGTEAFF. CDR3 DNA: TGTGCCAGCAGCTTACGGACAGGAACTGAAGCTTTCTTT.